The rows below give T cell receptor beta chains drawn from one sample of a study of cytomegalovirus exposure and HLA in healthy donors. Sequenced by immunoSEQ multiplex PCR; TCRdb stores in-frame clones only, minus some. The sample holds just over 150,000 clones, 78% seen once. The sequencing input was PBMCs. The receptor set was obtained from a woman in her forties in good health and CMV-seronegative. CDR3s leave out the opening cysteine and the closing phenylalanine or tryptophan.

V gene: TRBV28
J gene: TRBJ2-5
CDR3 protein: ASSPGLLYQETQY

V gene: TRBV2
J gene: TRBJ2-4
CDR3 protein: ASSGSGNIQY

V gene: TRBV5-1
J gene: TRBJ1-1
CDR3 protein: ASSLRGSLTEAF

V gene: TRBV29-1
J gene: TRBJ2-4
CDR3 protein: SVSWGGEENIQY

V gene: TRBV6-5
J gene: TRBJ1-3
CDR3 protein: ASRDDGDTIY

V gene: TRBV7-9
J gene: TRBJ1-5
CDR3 protein: ASSFGQGNQPQH

V gene: TRBV6-1
J gene: TRBJ2-7
CDR3 protein: ASWEREQY

V gene: TRBV21-1
J gene: TRBJ1-6
CDR3 protein: ASSKALLVGGPSGNSPLH

V gene: TRBV11-3
J gene: TRBJ2-1
CDR3 protein: ASSLEGLGGYNEQF

V gene: TRBV7-9
J gene: TRBJ1-2
CDR3 protein: ASSVGVGGDYGYT

V gene: TRBV6-5
J gene: TRBJ1-3
CDR3 protein: ASRPGLSSGNTIY

V gene: TRBV5-1
J gene: TRBJ1-6
CDR3 protein: ASSSVQGSGSPLH

V gene: TRBV7-9
J gene: TRBJ2-1
CDR3 protein: ASSSGLANEQF

V gene: TRBV6-1
J gene: TRBJ1-5
CDR3 protein: ASITGGDQPQH

V gene: TRBV5-5
J gene: TRBJ1-2
CDR3 protein: ASSLIFRAGGVHGYT

V gene: TRBV5-6
J gene: TRBJ1-2
CDR3 protein: ASSEGAYGYT

V gene: TRBV5-1
J gene: TRBJ2-7
CDR3 protein: ASSLADRDLYEQY

V gene: TRBV18
J gene: TRBJ2-3
CDR3 protein: ASSPLAGEVDTQY

V gene: TRBV18
J gene: TRBJ2-3
CDR3 protein: ASSPTQGSSTDTQY

V gene: TRBV2
J gene: TRBJ1-3
CDR3 protein: ARQGLSGNTIY

V gene: TRBV5-6
J gene: TRBJ2-7
CDR3 protein: ASSLWQGGNEQY

V gene: TRBV5-1
J gene: TRBJ2-5
CDR3 protein: ASSSQGASSEQY

V gene: TRBV6-1
J gene: TRBJ2-7
CDR3 protein: ASSLLRQVPYEQY

V gene: TRBV13
J gene: TRBJ2-1
CDR3 protein: ASSYPFGPGYNEQF

V gene: TRBV28
J gene: TRBJ1-1
CDR3 protein: ASSLDTNTEAF

V gene: TRBV10-3
J gene: TRBJ1-5
CDR3 protein: AISARTGGSNQPQH

V gene: TRBV5-6
J gene: TRBJ2-5
CDR3 protein: ASSLLDRGSETQY

V gene: TRBV7-8
J gene: TRBJ2-5
CDR3 protein: ASSLGLASGSFGETQY

V gene: TRBV11-3
J gene: TRBJ2-3
CDR3 protein: ASSFEGAADTQY

V gene: TRBV5-4
J gene: TRBJ1-1
CDR3 protein: ASKKGMSDRLNTEAF

V gene: TRBV5-1
J gene: TRBJ2-5
CDR3 protein: ASSLRGNQETQY

V gene: TRBV5-1
J gene: TRBJ2-6
CDR3 protein: ASSEQGASGANVLT

V gene: TRBV27
J gene: TRBJ2-3
CDR3 protein: ASSSPPLAGAFTDTQY

V gene: TRBV2
J gene: TRBJ1-1
CDR3 protein: ASSDPGEMNTEAF

V gene: TRBV6-1
J gene: TRBJ1-2
CDR3 protein: ASSEALGRVRSGYT

V gene: TRBV10-3
J gene: TRBJ1-5
CDR3 protein: AISDRAQQPQH

V gene: TRBV5-1
J gene: TRBJ2-7
CDR3 protein: ASSRELKRESSYEQY

V gene: TRBV4-1
J gene: TRBJ1-3
CDR3 protein: ASSQKGGGGRPDGNTIY

V gene: TRBV18
J gene: TRBJ2-5
CDR3 protein: ASSLLGQETQY

V gene: TRBV29-1
J gene: TRBJ2-7
CDR3 protein: SVQTSGPTYEQY

V gene: TRBV6-5
J gene: TRBJ2-1
CDR3 protein: ASAAGLGPPHEQF

V gene: TRBV18
J gene: TRBJ1-2
CDR3 protein: ATTGGGTVYGYT

V gene: TRBV10-2
J gene: TRBJ1-4
CDR3 protein: ASSETRANEKLF

V gene: TRBV2
J gene: TRBJ1-2
CDR3 protein: ASSGTGLYGYT

V gene: TRBV2
J gene: TRBJ1-2
CDR3 protein: ASRGANYGYT

V gene: TRBV28
J gene: TRBJ2-2
CDR3 protein: ASSTGTGWTGELF

V gene: TRBV5-4
J gene: TRBJ2-1
CDR3 protein: ASSRDRNNEQF

V gene: TRBV2
J gene: TRBJ1-5
CDR3 protein: ASSAQGARSNQPQH